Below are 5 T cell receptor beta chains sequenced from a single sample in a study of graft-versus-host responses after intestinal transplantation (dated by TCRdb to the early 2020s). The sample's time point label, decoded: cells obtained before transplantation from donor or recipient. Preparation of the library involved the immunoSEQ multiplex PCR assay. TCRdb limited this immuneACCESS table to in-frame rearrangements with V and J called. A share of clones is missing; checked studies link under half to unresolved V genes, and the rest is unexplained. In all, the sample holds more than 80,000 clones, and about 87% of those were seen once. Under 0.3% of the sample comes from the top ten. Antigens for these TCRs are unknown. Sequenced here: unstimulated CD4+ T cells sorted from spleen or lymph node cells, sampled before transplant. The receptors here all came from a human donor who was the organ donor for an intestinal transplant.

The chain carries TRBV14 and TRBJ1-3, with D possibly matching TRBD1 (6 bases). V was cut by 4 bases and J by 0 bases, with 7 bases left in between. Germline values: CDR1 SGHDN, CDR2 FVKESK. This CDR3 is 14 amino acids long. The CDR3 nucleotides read TGTGCCAGCAGCCCGGGACACTCTGGAAACACCATATATTTT. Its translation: CASSPGHSGNTIYF.

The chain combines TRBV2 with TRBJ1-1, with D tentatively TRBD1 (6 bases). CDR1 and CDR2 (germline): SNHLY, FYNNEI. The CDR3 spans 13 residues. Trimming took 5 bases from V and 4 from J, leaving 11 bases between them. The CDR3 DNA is TGTGCCAGCAGTTATCAGGGGACCACTGAAGCTTTCTTT. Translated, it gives CASSYQGTTEAFF.

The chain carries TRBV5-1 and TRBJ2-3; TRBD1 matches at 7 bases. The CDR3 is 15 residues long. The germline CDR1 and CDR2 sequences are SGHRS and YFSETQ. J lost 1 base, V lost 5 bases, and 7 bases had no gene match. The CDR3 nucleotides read TGCGCCAGCAGTGACACAGGGGTGGGCACAGATACGCAGTATTTT. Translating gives CASSDTGVGTDTQYF.

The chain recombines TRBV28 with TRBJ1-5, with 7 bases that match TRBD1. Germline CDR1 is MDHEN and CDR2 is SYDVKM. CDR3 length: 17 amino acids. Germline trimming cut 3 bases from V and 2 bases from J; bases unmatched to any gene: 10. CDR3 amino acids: CASSFLGTGARNQPQHF. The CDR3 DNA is TGTGCCAGCAGTTTTCTCGGAACAGGGGCCCGCAATCAGCCCCAGCATTTT.

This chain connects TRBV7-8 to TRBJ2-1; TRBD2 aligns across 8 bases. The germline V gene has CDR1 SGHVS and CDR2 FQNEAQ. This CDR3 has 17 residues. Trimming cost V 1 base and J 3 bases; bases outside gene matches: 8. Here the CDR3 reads CASSLVFGAGVYNEQFF. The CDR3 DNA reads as TGTGCCAGCAGCTTAGTGTTCGGAGCGGGAGTCTACAATGAGCAGTTCTTC.